This entry is about one T cell receptor (beta chain). Its antigen is not identified. The sample is drawn from a study of blood T cells in healthy people across ages. General study points: Changes seen in expanded clonotypes were possibly confounded by donor CMV status left unknown.

A second PCR, run for about 7 to 11 cycles, used a sample-barcoded 5' primer plus a J-beta primer mix. TCRdb recomputed calls from the 5' RACE reads with MiXCR, one row per CDR3 protein. The sample lists about 1,800,000 distinct CDR3 sequences; under 30% were seen once. The germline V and J ends were trimmed by 5 bases and 5 bases, with 12 bases remaining between them. Germline-derived CDR1 and CDR2 are MDHEN and SYDVKM. This CDR3 is 14 amino acids long. The sequenced material came from blood. The chain is built from TRBV28 and TRBJ1-4; no definite D call. The TCR was taken from a woman aged 25 to 39 in good health. Here the CDR3 DNA reads TGTGCCAGCAGTCCAGCTGGAGCAAATGAAAAACTGTTTTTT. Residues: CASSPAGANEKLFF.